These 7 T cell receptor beta chains were sequenced from one sample in a study of blood T cell repertoires in COVID-19. Sequencing was performed with immunoSEQ multiplex PCR; in TCRdb, only in-frame clones are kept and a portion is missing. The data show 150,000 to 200,000 clones, approximately 84% seen once. Source material: PBMCs or T cells enriched from blood (not recorded which). Receptors originate from a man aged 40-55 years who had recovered from COVID-19.

This chain joins TRBV7-8 and TRBJ1-5; 8 nucleotides line up with TRBD1. V was clipped by 5 bases and J by 4 bases; unmatched bases: 10. Germline V gene lookup returns CDR1 SGHVS and CDR2 FQNEAQ. The CDR3 runs to 16 residues. CDR3 nucleotides: TGTGCCAGCAGCGGGCGACAGGGGAGTCTAAATCAGCCCCAGCATTTT. Translated, it gives CASSGRQGSLNQPQHF.

The genes are TRBV18 and TRBJ1-6; no definite D call. The CDR3 runs 14 residues. The germline V and J ends were trimmed by 3 bases and 6 bases, with 9 bases remaining between them. Per germline, CDR1 KGHSH and CDR2 LQKENI. The CDR3: CASSPGQVNSPLHF. The CDR3 nucleotides read TGTGCCAGCTCACCTGGGCAGGTTAATTCACCCCTCCACTTT.

In this sample, this clone turned up a few times. This rearrangement joins TRBV30 to TRBJ1-5; a possible D gene is TRBD1 (5 bases). CDR1 is GTSNPN, CDR2 SVGIG, per germline (reference sequence). The CDR3 loop spans 14 amino acids. CDR3 in DNA: TGTGCTCTGAGTAAGGGACTCCTCAATCAGCCCCAGCATTTT. Protein sequence: CALSKGLLNQPQHF. The whole variable domain, filled in from reference TRBV30 and TRBJ1-5, reads SQTIHQWPATLVQPVGSPLSLECTVEGTSNPNLYWYRQAAGRGLQLLFYSVGIGQISSEVPQNLSASRPQDRQFILSSKKLLLSDSGFYLCALSKGLLNQPQHFGDGTRLSIL.

The chain joins TRBV23-1 to TRBJ2-2; TRBD1 aligns across 7 bases. TRBV23-1 is treated as an ORF (open reading frame) with a function not yet certain. The CDR3 sequence is 15 residues long. The ends lost 8 bases at V and 6 bases at J; junction bases unmatched: 12. The CDR3 bases are TGCGCCAGCGGGGACAGCAGTTCACAATCCGGGGAGCTGTTTTTT. Residues: CASGDSSSQSGELFF.

J is TRBJ1-2 and V is TRBV7-9; D not resolved. The CDR3 spans 11 residues. Trimming left V 5 bases short and J 5 bases short, with 6 bases between. CDR1 is SEHNR, CDR2 FQNEAQ, per germline (reference sequence). In DNA form, the CDR3 reads TGTGCCAGCAGCCTCCAGTATGGCTACACCTTC. Its translation is CASSLQYGYTF.

This rearrangement joins TRBV18 to TRBJ1-5; 7 nucleotides agree with TRBD1. The germline CDR1 and CDR2 sequences are KGHSH and LQKENI. V shed 5 bases, J shed 5 bases, and the junction held 3 bases outside the gene matches. The CDR3 loop spans 13 amino acids. CDR3 DNA: TGTGCCAGCTCAAACGACAGGGATCAGCCCCAGCATTTT. Protein sequence: CASSNDRDQPQHF. Complete variable domain (other parts from reference TRBV18 and TRBJ1-5): NAGVMQNPRHLVRRRGQEARLRCSPMKGHSHVYWYRQLPEEGLKFMVYLQKENIIDESGMPKERFSAEFPKEGPSILRIQQVVRGDSAAYFCASSNDRDQPQHFGDGTRLSIL.

The rearrangement links TRBV30 to TRBJ1-2; a weak D match, TRBD1 (6 bases). CDR3 size: 14 residues. Germline assignment: CDR1 GTSNPN and CDR2 SVGIG (reference sequence). V lost 7 bases to trimming and J lost 2 bases, with 17 bases between them. CDR3 in amino acids: CALAPGTSNYGYTF. The CDR3 region has the DNA TGTGCCTTGGCCCCCGGGACAAGCAACTATGGCTACACCTTC.